What follows are 17 T cell receptor beta chains derived from one specimen sequenced in a study of T cells in Graves' hyperthyroidism and ophthalmopathy. There were TCR beta CDR3 regions amplified from RNA transcripts. During a first-round RT-PCR of the TCR CDR3, the HTBI primer set was used. Each CDR3 protein gets one entry after TCRdb re-called the multiplex PCR reads with MiXCR. The sample has about 580,000 distinct CDR3 sequences; about 14% are singletons. The sample taken for sequencing was blood. The receptor set was obtained from a woman in her thirties with Graves' hyperthyroidism that later progressed to Graves' ophthalmopathy.

This sequence joins TRBV20-1 and TRBJ2-3; D is ambiguous. There are 15 residues in the CDR3. The V end was cut by 6 bases, the J end by 0 bases, with 16 bases between. Looked up from germline, CDR1 is DFQATT and CDR2 is SNEGSKA (reference sequence). This CDR3 is CSASPWAASTDTQYF. The DNA of the CDR3 is TGCAGTGCCTCCCCTTGGGCCGCGAGCACAGATACGCAGTATTTT.

This clonotype has at least ten counts. The gene calls are TRBV27 and TRBJ1-4, with 7 bases identical to TRBD1. The CDR3 runs 15 residues. Germline-derived CDR1 and CDR2 are MNHEY and SMNVEV (reference sequence). Losses at the gene ends were 4 bases for V and 7 bases for J; bases not matched to a gene: 9. The CDR3 here is CASSSPGGSGEKLFF. CDR3 DNA sequence: TGTGCCAGCAGTTCCCCAGGGGGGAGTGGTGAAAAACTGTTTTTT.

This clonotype was found many times. The V call is TRBV12-3 or TRBV12-4, the J call TRBJ2-7, with D possibly being TRBD1 (6 bases). The germline V and J ends were trimmed by 3 bases and 3 bases, with 12 bases remaining between them. The CDR3 runs 14 residues. DNA for the CDR3: TGTGCCAGCAGTTTTGGTCAGGGGCACTACGAGCAGTACTTC. Translating it yields CASSFGQGHYEQYF.

Concerning this clonotype itself: Just one base apart from a much larger clone, this may be a read error. The rearrangement joins TRBV30 to TRBJ1-1; D not certain. The CDR3 covers 11 residues. Trimming removed 3 bases at V and 7 bases at J, with 9 bases between. The germline V gene encodes CDR1 GTSNPN and CDR2 SVGIG (reference sequence). CDR3: CAWRRFYEAFF. DNA for the CDR3: TGTGCCTGGAGGAGATTCTATGAAGCTTTCTTT.

In this sample, this clonotype turned up a few times. The chain joins TRBV12-3 or TRBV12-4 to TRBJ2-1; D may correspond to TRBD1 or TRBD2 (5 bases each). Trimming cost V 2 bases and J 4 bases, with 15 bases left between them. The CDR3 is 16 residues long. DNA for the CDR3: TGTGCCAGCAGTTTATTGGGGGAAGTGACTTACAATGAGCAGTTCTTC. It is translated as CASSLLGEVTYNEQFF.

This clonotype has at least ten counts. The rearrangement uses TRBV14 and TRBJ1-2; D gene uncertain. Trimming left V 4 bases short and J 4 bases short, with 10 bases between. The CDR3 runs to 13 residues. Germline CDR1 and CDR2: SGHDN and FVKESK. The CDR3 DNA reads TGTGCCAGCAGCCGGGATCCCTTCTATGGCTACACCTTC. Its translation is CASSRDPFYGYTF.

This clonotype occurred a few times. The V and J genes are TRBV6-1 and TRBJ1-5; TRBD1 matches 9 bases. Per the germline V gene, CDR1 is MNHNS and CDR2 is SASEGT. Unmatched junction bases numbered 4, after V lost 4 bases and J lost 6 bases. The CDR3 has 14 residues. The CDR3 loop is CASSGGQGAQPQHF. DNA for the CDR3: TGTGCCAGCAGTGGGGGACAGGGAGCTCAGCCCCAGCATTTT.

This clonotype was seen many times. The V gene is TRBV11-2, the J gene TRBJ2-1, with 11 bases identical to TRBD2. Trimming at V came to 4 bases and at J to 7 bases, leaving 9 bases not matched to a gene. Germline CDR1 SGHAT, CDR2 FQNNGV. This CDR3 contains 16 residues. CDR3 DNA sequence: TGTGCCAGCAGCTCAAGTAGCGGGAGGGCGGGGAATGAGCAGTTCTTC. The encoded protein is CASSSSSGRAGNEQFF.

This clonotype was counted many times. The genes are TRBV10-3 and TRBJ2-1, with TRBD2 matching over 8 bases. Germline-derived CDR1 and CDR2 are ENHRY and SYGVKD. With V trimmed by 7 bases and J by 4 bases, 9 bases remained unmatched. CDR3 length: 15 residues. The CDR3 sequence is CAINNGRETYNEQFF. The DNA for the CDR3 is TGTGCCATCAATAACGGGAGGGAGACATACAATGAGCAGTTCTTC.

The V and J genes are TRBV20-1 and TRBJ1-1, with 7 bases matching TRBD1. With 6 bases clipped from V and 0 bases from J, the junction kept 10 bases outside the gene matches. Germline loops: CDR1 DFQATT, CDR2 SNEGSKA (reference sequence). The CDR3 spans 15 residues. CDR3 region: CSALGGAFVNTEAFF. In DNA form, the CDR3 reads TGCAGTGCGCTAGGGGGCGCTTTTGTGAACACTGAAGCTTTCTTT.

This clonotype has only a few counts. This chain joins TRBV10-3 and TRBJ2-1; tentative D call: TRBD2 (6 bases). There are 13 residues in the CDR3. Looked up from germline, CDR1 is ENHRY and CDR2 is SYGVKD. V was shortened by 4 bases and J by 8 bases, with 12 bases between the two germline ends. In DNA, the CDR3 is TGTGCCATCAGTGGAGTTAGCGGCGATGAGCAGTTCTTC. Amino acids: CAISGVSGDEQFF.

The rearrangement joins TRBV19 to TRBJ2-1, with a tentative D call TRBD1 (7 bases). CDR3 length: 14 amino acids. Germline values: CDR1 LNHDA, CDR2 SQIVND (reference sequence). Trimming removed 5 bases from V and 7 bases from J, with 15 bases in between. CDR3 in DNA: TGTGCCAGTAGTCCAGGGGGGAAGTTGAATGAGCAGTTCTTC. This encodes CASSPGGKLNEQFF.

This clonotype showed up many times. The chain couples TRBV19 to TRBJ1-1, with D possibly TRBD1 on 5 matching bases. The CDR3 has 12 residues. Trimming pared 8 bases from V and 4 bases from J, leaving 11 bases between. Germline V lookup: CDR1 LNHDA, CDR2 SQIVND (reference sequence). The CDR3 DNA reads TGTGCCAGTGTTCTCGGGGGCACTGAAGCTTTCTTT. Amino acids: CASVLGGTEAFF.

This clonotype was picked up many times. This CDR3 reads CASSGNTGYYTF. The CDR3 DNA reads TGTGCCAGCAGCGGTAACACCGGTTACTACACCTTC. This chain uses TRBV6-1 with TRBJ1-2; D remains unclear. V lost 6 bases and J 10 bases, leaving 15 bases between the germline ends. Looked up from germline, CDR1 is MNHNS and CDR2 is SASEGT. The CDR3 length is 12 residues.

This clonotype was seen ten or more times. The V and J genes are TRBV25-1 and TRBJ1-1; weak D call: TRBD1 (5 bases). The V end lost 2 bases, the J end lost 8 bases, and 15 bases lay between the germline ends. The CDR3 length is 14 residues. Germline V gene lookup returns CDR1 MGHDK and CDR2 SYGVNS. The CDR3 bases are TGTGCCAGCAGTGAACTTCGAGGGAGGGGAGAAGCTTTCTTT. Its translation: CASSELRGRGEAFF.

The CDR3 here is CASSTNPQGSNQPQHF. The CDR3 bases are TGTGCCAGCAGTACTAACCCACAGGGGAGCAATCAGCCCCAGCATTTT. The rearrangement joins TRBV6-1 to TRBJ1-5; 7 nucleotides line up with TRBD1. Germline CDR1 and CDR2: MNHNS and SASEGT. J gave up 1 base and V 5 bases, and 8 bases lay outside the gene matches. CDR3 length: 16 amino acids.

This clonotype was seen many times. The V call is TRBV24-1, the J call TRBJ2-1; TRBD2 matches 13 bases. Germline V gene lookup returns CDR1 KGHDR and CDR2 SFDVKD. Trimming at V came to 4 bases and at J to 8 bases, leaving 7 bases not matched to a gene. The CDR3 is 16 amino acids. CDR3: CATSELAGGRRDEQFF. For the CDR3, the DNA is TGTGCCACCAGTGAACTAGCGGGAGGGCGGAGGGATGAGCAGTTCTTC.